The T cell receptor (beta chain) under discussion was sequenced for a study of control samples from healthy donors and cancer patients. The ends were cut back, 1 base at V and 9 bases at J, with 10 bases in the middle. Germline V gives CDR1 SGHAT, CDR2 FQNNGV. The length of the CDR3 is 13 residues. Generated by immunoSEQ multiplex PCR, the TCRdb table keeps only in-frame clones and is missing some. The sample consists of about 97,000 clones, about 89% of them appearing once. The sequencing input was blood. The TCR sequence derives from a man between 25 and 39 years old in good health. The chain is built from TRBV11-2 and TRBJ2-1; D remains ambiguous. CDR3 sequence: CASSLVRGSEQFF. The CDR3 DNA follows: TGTGCCAGCAGCTTAGTGAGAGGCAGTGAGCAGTTCTTC.